The 16 T cell receptor beta chains given below trace back to one sample, sequenced in a study of beta chain features in type 1 diabetes. Sequencing targeted expressed TCRB transcripts, as all isolated RNA had been reverse transcribed. Generated by immunoSEQ multiplex PCR, the TCRdb table keeps only in-frame clones and is missing some. The table includes a few hundred thousand clones, approximately 11% detected once. The sequencing sample was made of naive CD4+ T cells from blood. Source of these receptors: a woman younger than 45 in good health.

V is TRBV5-1 and J is TRBJ2-7; TRBD1 matches 8 bases. V shed 1 base, J shed 6 bases, and the junction held 12 bases outside the gene matches. Germline V gene sequence: CDR1 SGHRS, CDR2 YFSETQ. The CDR3 runs to 16 residues. CDR3: CASSLNRGSFLSEQYF. The CDR3 nucleotides are TGCGCCAGCAGCTTGAACAGGGGGTCGTTCCTAAGCGAGCAGTACTTC.

The chain uses TRBV9 and TRBJ1-5; maybe TRBD1 (5 bases). V was shortened by 4 bases and J by 1 base, with 15 bases between the two germline ends. CDR1 and CDR2 from the germline V gene are SGDLS and YYNGEE. The CDR3 length is 16 residues. This CDR3 reads CASSPDPTDSNQPQHF. CDR3 sequence (DNA): TGTGCCAGCAGCCCGGACCCGACAGACAGCAATCAGCCCCAGCATTTT.

This chain connects TRBV5-4 to TRBJ2-7, with 7 bases matching TRBD2. The CDR3 length is 15 residues. From germline, CDR1 is SGHNT and CDR2 YYREEE (reference sequence). With 4 bases clipped from V and 5 bases from J, the junction kept 12 bases outside the gene matches. The CDR3 sequence: CASSHVGEGVDEQYF. In DNA form, the CDR3 reads TGTGCCAGCAGCCACGTCGGGGAGGGCGTGGACGAGCAGTACTTC.

This clone was picked up a small number of times. The chain has TRBV18 and TRBJ2-3; D is perhaps TRBD1 (6 bases). V shed 4 bases and J shed 3 bases, with 11 bases lying between them. CDR1 is KGHSH and CDR2 is LQKENI in the germline V gene. This CDR3 spans 14 amino acids. CDR3 nucleotide sequence: TGTGCCAGCTCACTGGACAGAACGACAGATACGCAGTATTTT. Amino acids: CASSLDRTTDTQYF.

This chain links TRBV7-9 with TRBJ2-5; 10 bases align to TRBD1. Germline loops: CDR1 SEHNR, CDR2 FQNEAQ (reference sequence). The CDR3 length is 16 residues. Germline trimming cut 5 bases from V and 1 base from J; bases unmatched to any gene: 7. CDR3 in amino acids: CASSVGTGVVQETQYF. CDR3 nucleotides: TGTGCCAGCAGCGTAGGGACAGGGGTTGTCCAAGAGACCCAGTACTTC.

The chain uses TRBV18 and TRBJ2-3; 11 bases line up with TRBD2. The V segment lost 1 base and the J segment 1 base; nucleotides outside the gene matches: 7. Germline CDR1 reads KGHSH; CDR2 reads LQKENI. The CDR3 is made up of 18 amino acids. CDR3: CASSPRSGRALGTDTQYF. The CDR3 DNA is TGTGCCAGCTCACCACGTAGCGGGAGGGCCTTGGGCACAGATACGCAGTATTTT.

This clone turned up a few times. V usage is TRBV28 and J usage is TRBJ1-5; D gene ambiguous. CDR3 length: 16 amino acids. Germline lookup yields CDR1 MDHEN and CDR2 SYDVKM. The V end lost 2 bases, the J end lost 4 bases, and 15 bases lay between the germline ends. The CDR3 bases are TGTGCCAGCAGTTTAGGAGGAGGAGGAAATAATCAGCCCCAGCATTTT. This codes for CASSLGGGGNNQPQHF.

In its sample, this clone was seen a few times. This chain uses TRBV6-5 with TRBJ2-7; 9 bases map to TRBD1. The length of the CDR3 is 13 residues. Losses at the gene ends were 6 bases for V and 6 bases for J; bases not matched to a gene: 6. Germline CDR1 reads MNHEY; CDR2 reads SVGAGI. CDR3 nucleotides: TGTGCCAGCAGGCGGGACAGGGTCGGCGAGCAGTACTTC. It is translated as CASRRDRVGEQYF.

This clone was observed a handful of times. J is TRBJ2-1 and V is TRBV30; D possibly corresponds to TRBD2 (5 bases). Germline V lookup: CDR1 GTSNPN, CDR2 SVGIG (reference sequence). Trimming removed 0 bases from V and 5 bases from J, with 8 bases in between. CDR3 size: 13 residues. CDR3 in DNA: TGTGCCTGGAGTGTATCGGGGAACAATGAGCAGTTCTTC. Its translation: CAWSVSGNNEQFF. The full variable domain, its missing parts supplied by reference TRBV30 and TRBJ2-1, is SQTIHQWPATLVQPVGSPLSLECTVEGTSNPNLYWYRQAAGRGLQLLFYSVGIGQISSEVPQNLSASRPQDRQFILSSKKLLLSDSGFYLCAWSVSGNNEQFFGPGTRLTVL.

V usage is TRBV19 and J usage is TRBJ2-7, with D perhaps matching TRBD1 (5 bases). Trimming left V 5 bases short and J 0 bases short, with 11 bases between. There are 14 residues in the CDR3. Germline loops: CDR1 LNHDA, CDR2 SQIVND (reference sequence). The CDR3 sequence is CASSRRTPSYEQYF. The CDR3 coding sequence is TGTGCCAGTAGTCGTAGGACACCCTCCTACGAGCAGTACTTC.

The chain recombines TRBV30 with TRBJ2-3; 7 bases line up with TRBD2. Germline trimming cut 2 bases from V and 4 bases from J; bases unmatched to any gene: 9. The V gene's germline CDR1 is GTSNPN and CDR2 SVGIG (reference sequence). CDR3 length equals 15 residues. CDR3 sequence reads: CAWSHPAGLPDTQYF. The CDR3 nucleotides read TGTGCCTGGAGTCACCCAGCGGGACTCCCAGATACGCAGTATTTT.

In its sample, this clone was seen a few times. The gene calls are TRBV4-2 and TRBJ1-2; TRBD1 might be the D (6 bases). The V end lost 0 bases, the J end lost 6 bases, and 23 bases lay between the germline ends. Germline V gene lookup returns CDR1 LGHNA and CDR2 YNFKEQ. The CDR3 runs to 18 residues. In DNA form, the CDR3 reads TGTGCCAGCAGCCAAGAGAGTCGGATACGGGGGGCTATTGATGGCTACACCTTC. As protein: CASSQESRIRGAIDGYTF.

This clone was counted between two and nine times. The chain has TRBV7-8 and TRBJ2-3; possibly TRBD2 for D (5 bases). The CDR3 has 15 amino acids. Germline V gives CDR1 SGHVS, CDR2 FQNEAQ. Trimming left V 4 bases short and J 2 bases short, with 13 bases between. The CDR3 DNA reads TGTGCCAGCAGCTCCATGGAGGTGTACACAGATACGCAGTATTTT. It yields the protein CASSSMEVYTDTQYF.

The CDR3 nucleotides read TGCGCCAGCAGCTTGGGGCTAGCGGGAGTGCTCACAGATACGCAGTATTTT. The encoded protein is CASSLGLAGVLTDTQYF. The chain couples TRBV5-1 to TRBJ2-3; 10 bases are shared with TRBD2. Trimming cost V 0 bases and J 2 bases; bases outside gene matches: 6. Germline V lookup: CDR1 SGHRS, CDR2 YFSETQ. The CDR3 spans 17 residues.

CDR3 in amino acids: CASSDDRGETQYF. CDR3 nucleotides: TGTGCCAGCAGTGATGACCGGGGGGAGACCCAGTACTTC. This sequence joins TRBV2 and TRBJ2-5, with D possibly being TRBD2 (6 bases). V lost 3 bases to trimming and J lost 5 bases, with 10 bases between them. Germline CDR1 SNHLY, CDR2 FYNNEI. This CDR3 has 13 amino acids.

There are a few counts of this clone. The J gene is TRBJ2-3, the V gene TRBV2, with TRBD2 as a possible D gene (6 bases). This CDR3 is built from 15 residues. The V end lost 5 bases, the J end lost 1 base, and 13 bases lay between the germline ends. Germline V gene lookup returns CDR1 SNHLY and CDR2 FYNNEI. Here the CDR3 DNA reads TGTGCCAGCAGTCAATCCCCTAGCGGCACAGATACGCAGTATTTT. Protein sequence: CASSQSPSGTDTQYF.